Listed here is a single T cell receptor (beta chain). Its specificity is not known. Oncomine TCR Beta short-read sequencing was applied to DNA from cultured CD4+ T cells. Genomic DNA from cultured CD4+ T cells was extracted. TCRdb ran MiXCR on the PCR reads and lists one entry per CDR3 protein. Of around 20,000 distinct CDR3 sequences listed, 35% to 40% are singletons. This record comes from a study of vaccination and CD4 T cells after COVID-19. J lost 0 bases, V lost 3 bases, and 10 bases had no gene match. CDR1 is MNHEY and CDR2 is SMNVEV in the germline V gene (reference sequence). The length of the CDR3 is 18 residues. Specified time point: late sampling 161 to 241 days after vaccination in a few convalescent patients. Described treatment: approximately 9-day PBMC culture with coronavirus spike peptide pools or control peptides (ViraFEST assay). Positive PCR dates spanned March to December 2020, predating US Alpha, Beta and Delta variants. Both day 3 and day 7 involved replacing half of the medium with fresh IL-2 medium.

This TCR came from a human donor who had recovered from COVID-19. The sample consisted of CD4+ T cells from blood, cultured in vitro, taken about 7 months after SARS-CoV-2 vaccination. The gene calls are TRBV27 and TRBJ2-3, with 9 bases that match TRBD2. The chain's CDR3 is CASSFSLAGDTSTDTQYF. The DNA for the CDR3 is TGTGCCAGCAGTTTCAGCTTAGCGGGGGACACTAGCACAGATACGCAGTATTTT.